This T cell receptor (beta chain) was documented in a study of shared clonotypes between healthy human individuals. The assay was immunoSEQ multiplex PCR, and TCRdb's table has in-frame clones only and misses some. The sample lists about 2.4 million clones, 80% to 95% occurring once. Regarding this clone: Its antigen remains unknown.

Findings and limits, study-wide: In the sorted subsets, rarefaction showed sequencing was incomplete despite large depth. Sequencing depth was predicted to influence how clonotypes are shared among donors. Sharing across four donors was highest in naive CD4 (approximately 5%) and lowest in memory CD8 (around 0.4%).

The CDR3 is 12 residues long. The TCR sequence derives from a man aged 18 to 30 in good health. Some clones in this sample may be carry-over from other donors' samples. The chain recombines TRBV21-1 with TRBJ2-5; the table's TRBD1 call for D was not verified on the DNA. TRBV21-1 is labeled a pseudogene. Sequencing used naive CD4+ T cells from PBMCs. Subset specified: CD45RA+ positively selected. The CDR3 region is CASSNQVETQYF. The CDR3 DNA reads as TGTGCCAGCAGCAATCAGGTGGAGACCCAGTACTTC.